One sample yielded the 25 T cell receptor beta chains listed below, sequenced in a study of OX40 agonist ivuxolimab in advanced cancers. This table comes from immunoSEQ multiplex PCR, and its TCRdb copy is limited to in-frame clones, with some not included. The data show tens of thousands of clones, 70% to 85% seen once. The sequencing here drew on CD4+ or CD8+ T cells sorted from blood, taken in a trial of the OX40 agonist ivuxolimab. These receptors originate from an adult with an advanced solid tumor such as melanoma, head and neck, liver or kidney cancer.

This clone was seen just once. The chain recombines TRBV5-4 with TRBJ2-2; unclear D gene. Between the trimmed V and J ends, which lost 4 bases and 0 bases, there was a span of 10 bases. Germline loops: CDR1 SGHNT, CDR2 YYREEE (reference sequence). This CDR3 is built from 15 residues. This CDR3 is CASSPTATNTGELFF. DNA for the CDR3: TGTGCCAGCAGCCCAACTGCCACGAACACCGGGGAGCTGTTTTTT.

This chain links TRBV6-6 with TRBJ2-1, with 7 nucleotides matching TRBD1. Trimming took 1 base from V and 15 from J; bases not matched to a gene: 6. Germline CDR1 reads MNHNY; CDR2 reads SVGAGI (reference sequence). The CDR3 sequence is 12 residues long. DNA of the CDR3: TGTGCCAGCAGTTACTTCGACAGGGTACGGTTCTTC. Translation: CASSYFDRVRFF.

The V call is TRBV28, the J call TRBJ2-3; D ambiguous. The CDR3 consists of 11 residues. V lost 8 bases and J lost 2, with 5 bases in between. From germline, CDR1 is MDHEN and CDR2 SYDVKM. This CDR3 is CASAFTDTQYF. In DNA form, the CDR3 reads TGTGCCAGCGCCTTCACAGATACGCAGTATTTT.

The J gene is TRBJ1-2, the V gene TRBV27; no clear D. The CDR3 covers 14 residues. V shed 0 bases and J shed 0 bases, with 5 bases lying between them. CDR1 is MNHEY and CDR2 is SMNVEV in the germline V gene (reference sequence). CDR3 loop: CASSLSGANYGYTF. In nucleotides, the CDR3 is TGTGCCAGCAGTTTATCAGGCGCTAACTATGGCTACACCTTC.

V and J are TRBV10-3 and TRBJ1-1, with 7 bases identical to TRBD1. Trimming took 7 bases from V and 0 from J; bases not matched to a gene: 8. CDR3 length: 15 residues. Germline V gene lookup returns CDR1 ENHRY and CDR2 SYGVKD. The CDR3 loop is CAIKGQPNMNTEAFF. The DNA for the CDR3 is TGTGCCATCAAGGGACAGCCAAACATGAACACTGAAGCTTTCTTT.

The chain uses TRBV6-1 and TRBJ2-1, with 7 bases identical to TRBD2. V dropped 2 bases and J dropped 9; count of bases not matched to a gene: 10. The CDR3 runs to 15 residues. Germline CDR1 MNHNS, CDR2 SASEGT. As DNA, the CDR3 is TGTGCCAGCAGTGAAAAAGGCGCGGGAGTGATTGAGCAGTTCTTC. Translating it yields CASSEKGAGVIEQFF.

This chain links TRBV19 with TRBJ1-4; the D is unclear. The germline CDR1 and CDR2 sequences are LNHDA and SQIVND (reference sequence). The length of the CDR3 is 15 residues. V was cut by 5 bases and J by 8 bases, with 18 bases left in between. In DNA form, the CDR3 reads TGTGCCAGTAGTGAAGATGGAGGGCCAGGAGAAAAACTGTTTTTT. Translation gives CASSEDGGPGEKLFF.

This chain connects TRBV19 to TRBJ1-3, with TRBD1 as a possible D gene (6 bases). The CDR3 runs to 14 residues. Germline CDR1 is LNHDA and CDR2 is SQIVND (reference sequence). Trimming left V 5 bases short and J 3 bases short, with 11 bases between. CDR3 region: CASSAGTFGNTIYF. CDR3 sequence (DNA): TGTGCCAGTAGTGCCGGGACATTTGGAAACACCATATATTTT. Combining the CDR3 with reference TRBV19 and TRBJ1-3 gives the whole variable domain DGGITQSPKYLFRKEGQNVTLSCEQNLNHDAMYWYRQDPGQGLRLIYYSQIVNDFQKGDIAEGYSVSREKKESFPLTVTSAQKNPTAFYLCASSAGTFGNTIYFGEGSWLTVV.

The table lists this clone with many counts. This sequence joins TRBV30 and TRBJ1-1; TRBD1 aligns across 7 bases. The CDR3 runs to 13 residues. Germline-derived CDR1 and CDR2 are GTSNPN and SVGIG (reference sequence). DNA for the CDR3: TGTGCTTCGAGCGGGGACAGTTACACTGAAGCTTTCTTT. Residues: CASSGDSYTEAFF.

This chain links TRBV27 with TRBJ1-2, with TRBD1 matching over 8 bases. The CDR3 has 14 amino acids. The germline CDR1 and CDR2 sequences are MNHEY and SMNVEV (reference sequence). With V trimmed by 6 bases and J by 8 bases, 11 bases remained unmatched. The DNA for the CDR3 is TGTGCCAGCAGCCCAGGGGGCGCTTTAAAAGGCTACACCTTC. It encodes CASSPGGALKGYTF.

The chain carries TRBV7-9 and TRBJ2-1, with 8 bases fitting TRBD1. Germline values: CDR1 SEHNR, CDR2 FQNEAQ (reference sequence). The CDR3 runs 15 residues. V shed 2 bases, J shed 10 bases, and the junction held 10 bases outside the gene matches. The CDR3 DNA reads TGTGCCAGCAGCTTATTAGTTCAGGGGGCGAGGGAGCAGTTCTTC. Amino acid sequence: CASSLLVQGAREQFF. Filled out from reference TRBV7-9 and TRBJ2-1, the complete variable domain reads DTGVSQNPRHKITKRGQNVTFRCDPISEHNRLYWYRQTLGQGPEFLTYFQNEAQLEKSRLLSDRFSAERPKGSFSTLEIQRTEQGDSAMYLCASSLLVQGAREQFFGPGTRLTVL.

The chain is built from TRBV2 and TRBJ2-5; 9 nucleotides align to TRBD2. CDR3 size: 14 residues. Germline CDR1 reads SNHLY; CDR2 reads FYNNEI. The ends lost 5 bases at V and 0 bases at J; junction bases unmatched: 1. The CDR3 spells CASSSGRYQETQYF. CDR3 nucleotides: TGTGCCAGCAGTAGCGGGAGGTACCAAGAGACCCAGTACTTC.

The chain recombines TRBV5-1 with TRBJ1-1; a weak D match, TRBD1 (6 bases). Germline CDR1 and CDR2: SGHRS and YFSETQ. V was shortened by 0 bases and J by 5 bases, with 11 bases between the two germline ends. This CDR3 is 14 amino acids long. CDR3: CASSLARGWTEAFF. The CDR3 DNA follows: TGCGCCAGCAGCTTGGCTAGGGGGTGGACTGAAGCTTTCTTT. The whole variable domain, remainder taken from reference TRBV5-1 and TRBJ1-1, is KAGVTQTPRYLIKTRGQQVTLSCSPISGHRSVSWYQQTPGQGLQFLFEYFSETQRNKGNFPGRFSGRQFSNSRSEMNVSTLELGDSALYLCASSLARGWTEAFFGQGTRLTVV.

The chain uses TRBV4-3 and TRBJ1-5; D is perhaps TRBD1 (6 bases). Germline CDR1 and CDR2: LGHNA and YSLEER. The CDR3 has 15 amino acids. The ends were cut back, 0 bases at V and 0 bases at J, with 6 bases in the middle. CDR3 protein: CASSQDRGSNQPQHF. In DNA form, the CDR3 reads TGCGCCAGCAGCCAAGACAGGGGTAGCAATCAGCCCCAGCATTTT.

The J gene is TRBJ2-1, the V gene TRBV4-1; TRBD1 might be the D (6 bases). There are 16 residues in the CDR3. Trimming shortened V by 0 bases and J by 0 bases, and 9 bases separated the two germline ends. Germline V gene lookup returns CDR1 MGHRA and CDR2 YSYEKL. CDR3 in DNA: TGCGCCAGCAGCCAAGAGGGGGCCACCTCCTACAATGAGCAGTTCTTC. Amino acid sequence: CASSQEGATSYNEQFF.

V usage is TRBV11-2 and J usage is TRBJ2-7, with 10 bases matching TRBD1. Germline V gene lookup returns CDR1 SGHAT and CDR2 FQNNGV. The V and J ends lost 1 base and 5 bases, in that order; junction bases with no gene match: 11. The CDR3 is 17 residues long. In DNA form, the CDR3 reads TGTGCCAGCAGCTTAGGTCCCTTGGGGACAGGGGTTAACGAGCAGTACTTC. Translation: CASSLGPLGTGVNEQYF.

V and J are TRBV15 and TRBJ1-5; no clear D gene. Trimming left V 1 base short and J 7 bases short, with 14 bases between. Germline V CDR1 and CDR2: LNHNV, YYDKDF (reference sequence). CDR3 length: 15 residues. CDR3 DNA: TGTGCCACCAGCAGAGTGGTCGCCGAGGGACAGCCCCAGCATTTT. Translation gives CATSRVVAEGQPQHF. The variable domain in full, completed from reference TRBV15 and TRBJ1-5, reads DAMVIQNPRYQVTQFGKPVTLSCSQTLNHNVMYWYQQKSSQAPKLLFHYYDKDFNNEADTPDNFQSRRPNTSFCFLDIRSPGLGDTAMYLCATSRVVAEGQPQHFGDGTRLSIL.

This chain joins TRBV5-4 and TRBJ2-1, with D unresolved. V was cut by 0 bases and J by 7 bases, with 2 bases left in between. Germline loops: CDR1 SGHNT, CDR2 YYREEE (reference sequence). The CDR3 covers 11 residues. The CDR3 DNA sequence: TGTGCCAGCAGCTTGGGTAATGAGCAGTTCTTC. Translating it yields CASSLGNEQFF.

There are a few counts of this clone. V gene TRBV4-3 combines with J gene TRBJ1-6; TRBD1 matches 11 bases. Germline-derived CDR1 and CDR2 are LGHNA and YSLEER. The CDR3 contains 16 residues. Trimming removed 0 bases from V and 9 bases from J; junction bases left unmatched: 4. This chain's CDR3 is CASSQDVGTGGSPLHF. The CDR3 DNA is TGCGCCAGCAGCCAAGATGTCGGGACAGGGGGTTCACCCCTCCACTTT.

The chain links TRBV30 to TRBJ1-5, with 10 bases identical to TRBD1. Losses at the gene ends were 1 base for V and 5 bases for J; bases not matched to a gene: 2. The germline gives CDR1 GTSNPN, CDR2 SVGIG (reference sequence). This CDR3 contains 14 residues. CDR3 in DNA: TGTGCCTGGAGTGAGGGACAGGGGCATCAGCCCCAGCATTTT. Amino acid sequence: CAWSEGQGHQPQHF.

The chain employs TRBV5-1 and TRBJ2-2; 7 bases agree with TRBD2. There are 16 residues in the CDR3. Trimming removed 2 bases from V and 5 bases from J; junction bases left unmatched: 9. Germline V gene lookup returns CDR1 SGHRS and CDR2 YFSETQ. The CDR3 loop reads CASSLAGPTRTGELFF. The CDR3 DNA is TGCGCCAGCAGCTTAGCGGGGCCTACAAGGACCGGGGAGCTGTTTTTT.

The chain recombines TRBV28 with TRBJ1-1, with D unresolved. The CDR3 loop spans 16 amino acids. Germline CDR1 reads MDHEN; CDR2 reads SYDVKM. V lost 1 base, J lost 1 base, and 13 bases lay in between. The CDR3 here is CASSLYVFTENTEAFF. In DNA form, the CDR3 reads TGTGCCAGCAGTTTATACGTTTTTACGGAGAACACTGAAGCTTTCTTT.

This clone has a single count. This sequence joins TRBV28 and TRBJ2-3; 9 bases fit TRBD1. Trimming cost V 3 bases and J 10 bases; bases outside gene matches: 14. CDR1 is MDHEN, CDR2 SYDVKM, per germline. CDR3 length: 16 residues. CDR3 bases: TGTGCCAGCAGTTTGCTCCGACAGGGGGGACCACCATCGCAGTATTTT. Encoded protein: CASSLLRQGGPPSQYF.

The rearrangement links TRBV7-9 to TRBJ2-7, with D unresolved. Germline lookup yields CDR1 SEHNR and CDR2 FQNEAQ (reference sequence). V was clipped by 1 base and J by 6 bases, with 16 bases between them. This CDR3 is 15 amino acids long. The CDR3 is CASSLGVTNPIEQYF. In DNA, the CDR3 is TGTGCCAGCAGCTTAGGGGTGACCAACCCGATCGAGCAGTACTTC.

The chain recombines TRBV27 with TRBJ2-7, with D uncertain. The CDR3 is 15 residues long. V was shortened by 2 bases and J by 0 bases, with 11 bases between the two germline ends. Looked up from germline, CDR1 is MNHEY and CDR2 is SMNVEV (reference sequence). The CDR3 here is CASSLGASGSYEQYF. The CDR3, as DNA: TGTGCCAGCAGTTTAGGTGCCTCGGGCTCCTACGAGCAGTACTTC.